The rows below give T cell receptor beta chains drawn from one sample of a study of blood T cells in healthy people across ages. TCRdb used MiXCR to reprocess the 5' RACE reads, holding one entry per CDR3 protein. The sample holds around 1,100,000 distinct CDR3 sequences; 30% to 40% are singletons and the top ten take roughly 14%. The specimen was blood. All receptors derive from a man younger than 35 in good health. The CDR3 runs from the conserved cysteine through the conserved F or W. D genes are given only for firm matches. Size is omitted from some rows. Given values are once, few, many or a class for expanded clones.

J gene	V gene	D gene	clone size	CDR3 DNA	CDR3 protein
TRBJ1-1	TRBV25-1	-	few	TGTGCCAGCACCCCAGGTCGGGGATCCACTGAAGCTTTCTTT	CASTPGRGSTEAFF
TRBJ1-3	TRBV4-1	TRBD1	-	TGCGCCAGCAGCCGGGTGACAGGGGCCCGTGGAAACACCATATATTTT	CASSRVTGARGNTIYF
TRBJ1-2	TRBV27	-	many	TGTGCCGTCGTGAGTGTCTATGGCTACACCTTC	CAVVSVYGYTF
TRBJ2-2	TRBV7-3	-	-	TGTGCCAGCAGCTTTGGGGAAATCGGGGAGCTGTTTTTT	CASSFGEIGELFF
TRBJ2-3	TRBV24-1	TRBD2	-	TGTGCCACCAGTGATTTGGGCGGGGGGGCGGATACGCAGTATTTT	CATSDLGGGADTQYF
TRBJ1-1	TRBV20-1	-	few	TGCAGTGCTAAGGTCCCCTGGACTGGGAACACTGAAGCTTTCTTT	CSAKVPWTGNTEAFF
TRBJ2-3	TRBV7-9	TRBD1	-	TGTGCCAGCAGGCCTTATCCGGGACAGGGAGCACCAGATACGCAGTATTTT	CASRPYPGQGAPDTQYF
TRBJ2-1	TRBV7-8	TRBD1	-	TGTGCCAGCAGCTCCGGGGACAGTACTCTCCCCAATGAGCAGTTCTTC	CASSSGDSTLPNEQFF
TRBJ2-3	TRBV20-1	TRBD1	-	TGCAGTGCTAGATCCATGAGGGGGCAAGAAGATACGCAGTATTTT	CSARSMRGQEDTQYF
TRBJ1-6	TRBV12-3/TRBV12-4	-	few	TGTGCCAGCAGCCACGGTGGTAATTCACCCCTCCACTTT	CASSHGGNSPLHF
TRBJ2-5	TRBV7-9	-	few	TGTGCCAGCAGCCCGTTCAGTGGGGGAAACCAAGAGACCCAGTACTTC	CASSPFSGGNQETQYF
TRBJ1-2	TRBV12-3/TRBV12-4	TRBD1	few	TGTGCCAGCAGTTCCGGGACAGGGGGTGGCTACACCTTC	CASSSGTGGGYTF
TRBJ1-2	TRBV9	TRBD1	few	TGTGCCAGCAGCGTAGAATCCAGGGGGGAAAATGGCTACACCTTC	CASSVESRGENGYTF
TRBJ1-1	TRBV5-1	-	few	TGCGCCAGCAGCTTGGTGGCGGCGAACACTGAAGCTTTCTTT	CASSLVAANTEAFF